The sequence of this T cell receptor (beta chain) was determined in a study of cytomegalovirus exposure and HLA in healthy donors. Study background: Early released data had tens of millions of unique TCRs, all coming from HLA-typed donors. Study results and limitations: HLA-A and HLA-B allele assignments for most subjects were reportedly predicted accurately using TCR beta sequences.

This CDR3 has 16 residues. Trimming cost V 4 bases and J 8 bases, with 23 bases left between them. Germline V gene sequence: CDR1 SQVTM, CDR2 ANQGSEA. Remarks on this clone: Its antigen remains unidentified.

Amplification used 60 Vbeta primers and 13 Jbeta primers. The data were produced by immunoSEQ multiplex PCR, yet TCRdb's version contains in-frame clones alone and is incomplete. Here the sample spans about 180,000 clones, 60% to 85% being singletons. The J gene is TRBJ2-2, the V gene TRBV29-1, with TRBD2 as a possible D gene (6 bases). Source material: PBMCs. The TCR originated in a middle-aged man in good health and CMV-seronegative. CDR3: CSVVWASENLLGELFF. DNA for the CDR3: TGCAGCGTTGTATGGGCTAGCGAAAATCTTCTGGGGGAGCTGTTTTTT.